The T cell receptor beta chain under discussion was sequenced for a study of blood T cells in healthy people across ages. The CDR3 consists of 15 residues. The V segment lost 1 base and the J segment 2 bases; nucleotides outside the gene matches: 8. Germline V gives CDR1 DFQATT, CDR2 SNEGSKA (reference sequence). Notes on this clonotype: Its antigen is as yet unknown.

General study findings and limits: It was not known whether donors were CMV positive (a possible confounder of expanded clonotype changes). Greater diversity and more naive CD4+ cells were seen in long-lived donors than in aged donors.

Using a J-beta primer mix together with a sample-barcoded 5' primer, a second PCR was run for about 7 to 12 cycles. TCRdb redid the calling of the 5' RACE reads with MiXCR, one entry per CDR3 protein. The repertoire holds around 1,000,000 distinct CDR3 sequences, roughly a quarter seen once, with 0.75% in the top ten. These same records also appear under a second study, on T cells of mothers and their children.

The sample was blood. The sequence derives from a girl aged 2-15 years in good health. This sequence joins TRBV20-1 and TRBJ2-7, with 7 nucleotides matching TRBD2. The CDR3 region is CSARAFSGHPYEQYF. The DNA for the CDR3 is TGCAGTGCTAGAGCATTTAGCGGGCACCCCTACGAGCAGTACTTC.